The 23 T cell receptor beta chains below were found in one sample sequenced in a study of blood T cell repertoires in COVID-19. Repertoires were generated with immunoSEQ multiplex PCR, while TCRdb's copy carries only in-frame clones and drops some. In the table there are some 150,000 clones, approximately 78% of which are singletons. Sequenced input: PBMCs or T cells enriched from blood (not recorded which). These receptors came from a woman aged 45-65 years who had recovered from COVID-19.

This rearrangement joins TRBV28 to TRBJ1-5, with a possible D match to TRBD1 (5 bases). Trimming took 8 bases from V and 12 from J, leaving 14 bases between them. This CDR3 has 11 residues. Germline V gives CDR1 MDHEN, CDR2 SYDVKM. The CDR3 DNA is TGTGCCAGCCGGGAGTACGACAGCCAGCATTTT. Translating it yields CASREYDSQHF.

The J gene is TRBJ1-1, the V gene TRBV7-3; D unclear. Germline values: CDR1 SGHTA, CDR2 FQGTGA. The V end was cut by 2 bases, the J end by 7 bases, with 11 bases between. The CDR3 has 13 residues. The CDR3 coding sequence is TGTGCCAGCAGCTTACGGGGTGACATTGAAGCTTTCTTT. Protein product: CASSLRGDIEAFF.

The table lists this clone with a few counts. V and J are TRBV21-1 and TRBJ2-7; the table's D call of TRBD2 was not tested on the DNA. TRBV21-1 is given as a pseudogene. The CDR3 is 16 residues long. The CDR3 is CASSKETLAGFGEQYV. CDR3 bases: TGTGCCAGCAGCAAAGAAACCCTAGCGGGGTTTGGCGAGCAGTACGTC.

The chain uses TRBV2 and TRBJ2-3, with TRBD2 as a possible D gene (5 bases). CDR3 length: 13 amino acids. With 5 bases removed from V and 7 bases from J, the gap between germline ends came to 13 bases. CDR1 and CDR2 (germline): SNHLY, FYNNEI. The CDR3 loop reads CASSFPGVYTQYF. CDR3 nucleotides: TGTGCCAGCAGTTTCCCCGGGGTCTATACGCAGTATTTT.

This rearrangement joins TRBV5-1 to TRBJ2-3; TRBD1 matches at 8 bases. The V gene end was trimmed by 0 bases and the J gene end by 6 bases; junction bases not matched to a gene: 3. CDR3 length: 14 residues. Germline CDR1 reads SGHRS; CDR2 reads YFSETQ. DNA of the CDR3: TGCGCCAGCAGCTTGGAGACAGGGGTGGATACGCAGTATTTT. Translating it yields CASSLETGVDTQYF.

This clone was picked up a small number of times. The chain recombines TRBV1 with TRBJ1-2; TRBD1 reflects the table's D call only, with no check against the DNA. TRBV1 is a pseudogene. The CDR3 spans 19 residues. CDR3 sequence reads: CTSSQDLPGTGDPNYGYTF. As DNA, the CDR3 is TGCACCAGCAGCCAAGATCTTCCCGGGACAGGTGACCCTAACTATGGCTACACCTTC.

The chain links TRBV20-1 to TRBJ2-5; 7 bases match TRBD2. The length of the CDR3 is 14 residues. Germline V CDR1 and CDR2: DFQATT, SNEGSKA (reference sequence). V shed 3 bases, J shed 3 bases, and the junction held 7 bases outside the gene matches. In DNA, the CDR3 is TGCAGTGCTAGTGGGGGGAGCGGGGAAGAGACCCAGTACTTC. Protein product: CSASGGSGEETQYF.

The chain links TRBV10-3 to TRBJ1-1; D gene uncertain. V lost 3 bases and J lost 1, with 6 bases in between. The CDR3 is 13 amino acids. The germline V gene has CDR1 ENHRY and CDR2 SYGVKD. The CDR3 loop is CAISDERNTEAFF. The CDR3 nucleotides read TGTGCCATCAGTGACGAGAGGAACACTGAAGCTTTCTTT.

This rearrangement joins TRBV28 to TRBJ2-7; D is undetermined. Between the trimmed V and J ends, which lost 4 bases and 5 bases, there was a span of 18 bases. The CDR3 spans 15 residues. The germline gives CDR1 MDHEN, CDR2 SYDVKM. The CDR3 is CASSSPPGSRHEQYF. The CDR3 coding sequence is TGTGCCAGCAGTTCTCCCCCCGGGTCAAGGCACGAGCAGTACTTC. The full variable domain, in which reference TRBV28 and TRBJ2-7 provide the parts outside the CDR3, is DVKVTQSSRYLVKRTGEKVFLECVQDMDHENMFWYRQDPGLGLRLIYFSYDVKMKEKGDIPEGYSVSREKKERFSLILESASTNQTSMYLCASSSPPGSRHEQYFGPGTRLTVT.

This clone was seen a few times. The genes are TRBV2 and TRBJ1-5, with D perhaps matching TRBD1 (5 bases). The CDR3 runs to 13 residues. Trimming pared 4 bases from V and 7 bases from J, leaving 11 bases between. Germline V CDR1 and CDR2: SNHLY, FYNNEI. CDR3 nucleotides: TGTGCCAGCAGTGGGGGCGGTATCCAGCCCCAGCATTTT. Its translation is CASSGGGIQPQHF.

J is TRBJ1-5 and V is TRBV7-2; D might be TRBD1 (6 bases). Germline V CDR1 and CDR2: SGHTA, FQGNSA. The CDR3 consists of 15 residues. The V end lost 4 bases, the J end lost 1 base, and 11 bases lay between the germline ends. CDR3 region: CASSYGTLSNQPQHF. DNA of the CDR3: TGTGCCAGCAGCTATGGGACATTAAGCAATCAGCCCCAGCATTTT. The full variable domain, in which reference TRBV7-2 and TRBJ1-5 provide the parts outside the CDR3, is GAGVSQSPSNKVTEKGKDVELRCDPISGHTALYWYRQSLGQGLEFLIYFQGNSAPDKSGLPSDRFSAERTGGSVSTLTIQRTQQEDSAVYLCASSYGTLSNQPQHFGDGTRLSIL.

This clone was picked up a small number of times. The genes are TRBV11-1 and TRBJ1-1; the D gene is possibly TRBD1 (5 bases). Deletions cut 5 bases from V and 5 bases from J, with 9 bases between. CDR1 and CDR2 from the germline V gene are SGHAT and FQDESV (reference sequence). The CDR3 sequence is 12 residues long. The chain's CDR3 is CASSRRATEAFF. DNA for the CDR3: TGTGCCAGCAGCCGCAGGGCGACTGAAGCTTTCTTT.

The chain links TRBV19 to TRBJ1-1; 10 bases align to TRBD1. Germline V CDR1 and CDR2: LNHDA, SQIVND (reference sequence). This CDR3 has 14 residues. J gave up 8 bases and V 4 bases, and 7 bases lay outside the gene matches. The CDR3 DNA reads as TGTGCCAGTAGTACCGGGACAGGGGTCCAGGAAGCTTTCTTT. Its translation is CASSTGTGVQEAFF.

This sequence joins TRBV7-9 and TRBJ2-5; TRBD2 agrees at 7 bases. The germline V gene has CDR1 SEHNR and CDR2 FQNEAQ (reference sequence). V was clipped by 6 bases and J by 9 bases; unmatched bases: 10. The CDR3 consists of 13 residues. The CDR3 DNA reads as TGTGCCAGCAGAGGCCCGGGGGGTTCCGCCCAGTACTTC. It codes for CASRGPGGSAQYF.

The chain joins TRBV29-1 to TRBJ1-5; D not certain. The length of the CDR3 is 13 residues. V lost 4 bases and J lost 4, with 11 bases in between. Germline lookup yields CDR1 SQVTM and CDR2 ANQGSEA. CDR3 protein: CSVVESSNQPQHF. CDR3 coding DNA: TGCAGCGTTGTCGAGAGCTCTAATCAGCCCCAGCATTTT.

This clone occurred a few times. The CDR3 nucleotides read TGTGCCAGTCAAGGGGGGAGGGGCTGGCAGCCCCAGCATTTT. Amino acids: CASQGGRGWQPQHF. This chain links TRBV19 with TRBJ1-5; TRBD1 is a possible D gene (6 bases). The germline CDR1 and CDR2 sequences are LNHDA and SQIVND (reference sequence). The CDR3 consists of 14 residues. Trimming cost V 8 bases and J 7 bases, with 18 bases left between them.

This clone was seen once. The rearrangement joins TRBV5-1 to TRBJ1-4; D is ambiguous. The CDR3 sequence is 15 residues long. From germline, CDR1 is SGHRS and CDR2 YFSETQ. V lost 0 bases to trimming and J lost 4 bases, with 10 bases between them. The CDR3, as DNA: TGCGCCAGCAGCTTGGGTAGCAGTAGTAATGAAAAACTGTTTTTT. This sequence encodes CASSLGSSSNEKLFF.

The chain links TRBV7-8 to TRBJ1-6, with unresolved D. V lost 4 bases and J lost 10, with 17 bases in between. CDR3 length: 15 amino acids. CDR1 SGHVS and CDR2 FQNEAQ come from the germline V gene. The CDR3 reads CASSYIGRNGSPLHF. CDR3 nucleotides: TGTGCCAGCAGCTATATAGGCAGGAATGGATCACCCCTCCACTTT. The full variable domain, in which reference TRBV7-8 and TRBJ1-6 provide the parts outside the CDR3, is GAGVSQSPRYKVAKRGQDVALRCDPISGHVSLFWYQQALGQGPEFLTYFQNEAQLDKSGLPSDRFFAERPEGSVSTLKIQRTQQEDSAVYLCASSYIGRNGSPLHFGNGTRLTVT.

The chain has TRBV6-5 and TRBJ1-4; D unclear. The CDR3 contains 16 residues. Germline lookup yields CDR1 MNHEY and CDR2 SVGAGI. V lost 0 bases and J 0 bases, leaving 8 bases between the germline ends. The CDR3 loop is CASSYSGVATNEKLFF. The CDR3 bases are TGTGCCAGCAGTTACTCAGGAGTTGCAACTAATGAAAAACTGTTTTTT.

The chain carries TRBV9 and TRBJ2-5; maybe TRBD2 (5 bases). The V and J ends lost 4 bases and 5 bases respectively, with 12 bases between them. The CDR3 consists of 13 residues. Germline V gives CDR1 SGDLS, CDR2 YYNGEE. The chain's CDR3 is CASSYGLEETQYF. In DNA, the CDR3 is TGTGCCAGCAGCTATGGACTCGAGGAGACCCAGTACTTC. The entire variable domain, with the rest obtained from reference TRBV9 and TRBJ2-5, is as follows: DSGVTQTPKHLITATGQRVTLRCSPRSGDLSVYWYQQSLDQGLQFLIQYYNGEERAKGNILERFSAQQFPDLHSELNLSSLELGDSALYFCASSYGLEETQYFGPGTRLLVL.

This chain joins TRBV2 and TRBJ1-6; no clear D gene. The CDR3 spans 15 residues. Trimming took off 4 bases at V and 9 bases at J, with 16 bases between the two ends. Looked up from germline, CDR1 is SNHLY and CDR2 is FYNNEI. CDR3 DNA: TGTGCCAGCAGTGGAGGGTTTCCCAGTGGTTCACCCCTCCACTTT. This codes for CASSGGFPSGSPLHF.

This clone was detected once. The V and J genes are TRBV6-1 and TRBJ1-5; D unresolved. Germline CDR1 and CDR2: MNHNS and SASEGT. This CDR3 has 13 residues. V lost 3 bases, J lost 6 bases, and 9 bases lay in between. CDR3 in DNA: TGTGCCAGCAGTGAGAGGGAAAGTCAGCCCCAGCATTTT. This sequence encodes CASSERESQPQHF.

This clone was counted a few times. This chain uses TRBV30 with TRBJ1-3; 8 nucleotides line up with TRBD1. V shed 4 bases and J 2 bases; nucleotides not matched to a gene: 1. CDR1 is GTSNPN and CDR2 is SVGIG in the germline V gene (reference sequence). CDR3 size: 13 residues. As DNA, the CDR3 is TGTGCCTGGAAACAGGGGGCTGGAAACACCATATATTTT. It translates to CAWKQGAGNTIYF.